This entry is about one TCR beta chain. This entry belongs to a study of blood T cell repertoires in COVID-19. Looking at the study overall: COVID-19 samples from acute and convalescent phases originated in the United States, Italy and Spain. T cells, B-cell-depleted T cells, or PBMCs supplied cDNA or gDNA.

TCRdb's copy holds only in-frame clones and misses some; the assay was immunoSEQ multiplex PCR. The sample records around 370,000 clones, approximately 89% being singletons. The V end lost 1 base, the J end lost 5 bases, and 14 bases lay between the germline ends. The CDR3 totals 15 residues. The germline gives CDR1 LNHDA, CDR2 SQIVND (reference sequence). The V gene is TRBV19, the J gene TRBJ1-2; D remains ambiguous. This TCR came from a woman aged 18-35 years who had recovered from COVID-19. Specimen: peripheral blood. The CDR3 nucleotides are TGTGCCAGTAGTATAGTTTTGGGAGTGGAATATGGCTACACCTTC. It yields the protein CASSIVLGVEYGYTF. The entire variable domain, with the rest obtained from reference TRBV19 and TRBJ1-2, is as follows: DGGITQSPKYLFRKEGQNVTLSCEQNLNHDAMYWYRQDPGQGLRLIYYSQIVNDFQKGDIAEGYSVSREKKESFPLTVTSAQKNPTAFYLCASSIVLGVEYGYTFGSGTRLTVV.